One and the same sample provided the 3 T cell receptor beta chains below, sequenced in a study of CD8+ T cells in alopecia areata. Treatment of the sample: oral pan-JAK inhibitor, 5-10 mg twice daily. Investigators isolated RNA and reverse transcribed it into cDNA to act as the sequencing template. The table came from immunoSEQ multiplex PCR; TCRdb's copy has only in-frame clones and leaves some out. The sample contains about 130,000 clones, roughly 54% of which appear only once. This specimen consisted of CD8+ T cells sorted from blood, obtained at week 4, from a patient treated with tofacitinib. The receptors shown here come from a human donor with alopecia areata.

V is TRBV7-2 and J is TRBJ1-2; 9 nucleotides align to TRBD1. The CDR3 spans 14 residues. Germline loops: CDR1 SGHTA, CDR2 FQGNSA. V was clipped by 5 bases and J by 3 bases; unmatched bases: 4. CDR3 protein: CASSRQGEYYGYTF. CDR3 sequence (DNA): TGTGCCAGCAGCAGACAGGGGGAGTACTATGGCTACACCTTC.

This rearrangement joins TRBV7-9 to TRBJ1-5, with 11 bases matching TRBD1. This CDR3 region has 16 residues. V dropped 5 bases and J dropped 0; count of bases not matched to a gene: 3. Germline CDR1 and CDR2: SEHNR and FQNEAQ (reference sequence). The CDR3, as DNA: TGTGCCAGCAGCCCCGGGACAGGGGGTAGCAATCAGCCCCAGCATTTT. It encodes CASSPGTGGSNQPQHF.

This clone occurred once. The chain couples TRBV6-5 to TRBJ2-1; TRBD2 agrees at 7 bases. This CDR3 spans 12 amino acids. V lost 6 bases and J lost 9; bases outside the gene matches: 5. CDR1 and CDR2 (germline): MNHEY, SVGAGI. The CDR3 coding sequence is TGTGCCAGCAGCGCGGGGGACGGTGAGCAGTTCTTC. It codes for CASSAGDGEQFF.